Each of the 30 T cell receptor beta chains below was sequenced from the same sample in a study of blood T cell repertoires in COVID-19. This table comes from immunoSEQ multiplex PCR, and its TCRdb copy is limited to in-frame clones, with some not included. The table shows 110,000 or so clones, with roughly 91% occurring only once. Specimen: peripheral blood. These receptor sequences come from a human donor with acute or convalescent COVID-19. The donor label of this sample is uncertain.

The J gene is TRBJ2-7, the V gene TRBV3-1 (or the pseudogene TRBV3-2); D perhaps matches TRBD2 (7 bases). CDR3 length: 12 residues. Germline values: CDR1 LGHDT, CDR2 YNNKEL (reference sequence). The germline V and J ends were trimmed by 7 bases and 9 bases, with 16 bases remaining between them. This CDR3 reads CASTPKGGPQYF. The CDR3 DNA sequence: TGTGCCAGCACCCCAAAGGGGGGGCCGCAGTACTTC.

The genes are TRBV29-1 and TRBJ1-2, with 7 bases aligning to TRBD1. The CDR3 covers 14 residues. Germline CDR1 is SQVTM and CDR2 is ANQGSEA. V gave up 7 bases and J gave up 4 bases; unmatched junction bases: 12. The CDR3 DNA reads TGCAGCGCTTCAGAAGGACAGGCCTCCTATGGCTACACCTTC. As protein: CSASEGQASYGYTF.

This chain joins TRBV18 and TRBJ2-5; 12 bases match TRBD1. V was pared by 2 bases and J by 5 bases, with 6 bases of the junction left unmatched. Germline V gene sequence: CDR1 KGHSH, CDR2 LQKENI. The CDR3 covers 16 residues. For the CDR3, the DNA is TGTGCCAGCTCACCAACGGGACAGGGGGCTTGGGAGACCCAGTACTTC. It encodes CASSPTGQGAWETQYF.

V is TRBV4-3 and J is TRBJ2-3, with D possibly TRBD1 on 5 matching bases. Germline assignment: CDR1 LGHNA and CDR2 YSLEER. The CDR3 extends over 17 amino acids. V lost 0 bases, J lost 2 bases, and 15 bases lay in between. The CDR3 region is CASSQDYRFANTDTQYF. CDR3 in DNA: TGCGCCAGCAGCCAAGATTACAGGTTTGCTAACACAGATACGCAGTATTTT.

The CDR3, as DNA: TGTGCCAGCTCAGTCGGGACAAGGGAGACCCAGTACTTC. Protein sequence: CASSVGTRETQYF. The chain has TRBV18 and TRBJ2-5; D possibly corresponds to TRBD1 (6 bases). CDR1 KGHSH and CDR2 LQKENI come from the germline V gene. The CDR3 covers 13 residues. Trimming left V 5 bases short and J 5 bases short, with 12 bases between.

This sequence joins TRBV9 and TRBJ2-6, with 7 bases fitting TRBD1. Germline V CDR1 and CDR2: SGDLS, YYNGEE. V was clipped by 4 bases and J by 0 bases; unmatched bases: 4. This CDR3 region has 16 residues. The CDR3 bases are TGTGCCAGCAGCCAGGGACAGACCTCTGGGGCCAACGTCCTGACTTTC. This translates into CASSQGQTSGANVLTF.

The chain couples TRBV3-1 (or the pseudogene TRBV3-2) to TRBJ1-2, with 8 bases that match TRBD1. The CDR3 loop spans 13 amino acids. V dropped 3 bases and J dropped 4; count of bases not matched to a gene: 1. CDR1 and CDR2 (germline): LGHDT, YNNKEL (reference sequence). This CDR3 reads CASSHTGGYGYTF. The CDR3 nucleotides are TGTGCCAGCAGCCACACAGGGGGCTATGGCTACACCTTC.

The CDR3 region has the DNA TGCAGTGCTAGGGCATTTGAAGCTTTCTTT. Its protein product is CSARAFEAFF. V is TRBV20-1 and J is TRBJ1-1, with D unclear. The CDR3 consists of 10 residues. Between the trimmed V and J ends, which lost 3 bases and 7 bases, there was a span of 6 bases. CDR1 is DFQATT, CDR2 SNEGSKA, per germline (reference sequence).

The chain couples TRBV29-1 to TRBJ2-3, with a weak D call TRBD1 (5 bases). Germline CDR1 is SQVTM and CDR2 is ANQGSEA. This CDR3 is 11 amino acids long. V was trimmed by 6 bases and J by 5 bases, leaving 9 bases between them. This CDR3 reads CSVQGGDTQYF. DNA for the CDR3: TGCAGCGTCCAGGGCGGAGATACGCAGTATTTT.

There are a few counts of this clone. Other DNA sequences in this sample translate to the same CDR3. The chain is built from TRBV28 and TRBJ2-5; maybe TRBD1 (5 bases). V gave up 3 bases and J gave up 5 bases, with 13 bases separating them. The CDR3 runs 14 residues. Per the germline V gene, CDR1 is MDHEN and CDR2 is SYDVKM. The CDR3 here is CASSFGQARETQYF. DNA of the CDR3: TGTGCCAGCAGTTTTGGACAAGCGCGCGAGACCCAGTACTTC.

V and J are TRBV28 and TRBJ1-3; TRBD1 aligns across 7 bases. The CDR3 runs to 17 residues. The trim removed 5 bases at V and 1 base at J, leaving 11 bases unmatched. Germline CDR1 reads MDHEN; CDR2 reads SYDVKM. Here the CDR3 DNA reads TGTGCCAGCAGTAAGGGGAACAGGGGTGCATCTGGAAACACCATATATTTT. It translates to CASSKGNRGASGNTIYF.

The CDR3 protein is CASSSTRRETQYF. The CDR3 region has the DNA TGTGCCAGCAGCTCCACTAGGAGGGAGACCCAGTACTTC. V usage is TRBV7-9 and J usage is TRBJ2-5, with D maybe TRBD2 (5 bases). V was cut by 4 bases and J by 5 bases, with 11 bases left in between. The germline gives CDR1 SEHNR, CDR2 FQNEAQ (reference sequence). The CDR3 runs 13 residues.

The chain carries TRBV12-5 and TRBJ2-1; 16 bases map to TRBD2. V was pared by 4 bases and J by 9 bases, with 3 bases of the junction left unmatched. The CDR3 runs 15 residues. The germline V gene encodes CDR1 LGHNT and CDR2 FRNRAP. CDR3 loop: CASGSGLAGGTEQFF. The CDR3 DNA follows: TGTGCTAGTGGTTCGGGACTAGCGGGAGGGACTGAGCAGTTCTTC.

This chain uses TRBV6-6 with TRBJ1-2, with TRBD1 identical over 9 bases. The CDR3 is made up of 13 amino acids. The germline V gene encodes CDR1 MNHNY and CDR2 SVGAGI (reference sequence). V was clipped by 6 bases and J by 6 bases; unmatched bases: 5. The CDR3 nucleotides are TGTGCCAGCAGAGCCGGGACAGGGCATGGCTACACCTTC. This translates into CASRAGTGHGYTF.

This clone was found once. The chain uses TRBV28 and TRBJ1-1, with D perhaps TRBD1 (5 bases). This CDR3 comprises 16 residues. V dropped 2 bases and J dropped 1 base, with 14 bases sitting between them. The germline V gene encodes CDR1 MDHEN and CDR2 SYDVKM. For the CDR3, the DNA is TGTGCCAGCAGTTTACGGCAGGGCCGACCGAACACTGAAGCTTTCTTT. This codes for CASSLRQGRPNTEAFF.

The V call is TRBV7-6, the J call TRBJ2-3; TRBD2 matches 10 bases. With 7 bases clipped from V and 4 bases from J, the junction kept 14 bases outside the gene matches. CDR1 is SGHVS and CDR2 is FNYEAQ in the germline V gene. This CDR3 contains 17 residues. CDR3 loop: CASIPGSGRAVADTQYF. The CDR3 DNA reads TGTGCCAGCATCCCTGGGAGCGGGAGGGCCGTGGCAGATACGCAGTATTTT.

The V gene is TRBV6-1, the J gene TRBJ2-1; D gene uncertain. Germline CDR1 and CDR2: MNHNS and SASEGT. This CDR3 has 13 residues. The V and J ends lost 6 bases and 9 bases respectively, with 15 bases between them. CDR3 DNA: TGTGCCAGCAGCTCGGCTAGGCGGAGTGAGCAGTTCTTC. The encoded protein is CASSSARRSEQFF.

J is TRBJ1-3 and V is TRBV28, with no clear D. V lost 5 bases to trimming and J lost 0 bases, with 14 bases between them. CDR1 MDHEN and CDR2 SYDVKM come from the germline V gene. The CDR3 spans 16 residues. The CDR3 spells CASSPADYGSGNTIYF. For the CDR3, the DNA is TGTGCCAGCAGTCCGGCGGACTATGGCTCTGGAAACACCATATATTTT.

The J gene is TRBJ1-1, the V gene TRBV18; D is unclear. CDR3 length: 13 amino acids. The ends were cut back, 5 bases at V and 2 bases at J, with 9 bases in the middle. Germline V gives CDR1 KGHSH, CDR2 LQKENI. The CDR3 sequence: CASSTDSNTEAFF. The CDR3 DNA reads as TGTGCCAGCTCAACCGATAGTAACACTGAAGCTTTCTTT.

The chain combines TRBV11-2 with TRBJ2-3, with D perhaps TRBD1 (6 bases). Germline lookup yields CDR1 SGHAT and CDR2 FQNNGV. The CDR3 totals 16 residues. Trimming shortened V by 4 bases and J by 4 bases, and 18 bases separated the two germline ends. CDR3 residues: CASSSPAGGGADTQYF. In DNA, the CDR3 is TGTGCCAGCAGCTCCCCCGCAGGTGGGGGCGCAGATACGCAGTATTTT.

The chain carries TRBV7-9 and TRBJ2-4; 12 nucleotides match TRBD2. The CDR3 contains 17 residues. Germline V gene lookup returns CDR1 SEHNR and CDR2 FQNEAQ (reference sequence). The V and J ends lost 2 bases and 8 bases, in that order; junction bases with no gene match: 10. The DNA for the CDR3 is TGTGCCAGCAGCTTAAGGGCTAGCGGGAGGGGAGCGGACATTCAGTACTTC. As protein: CASSLRASGRGADIQYF.

This sequence joins TRBV28 and TRBJ2-4; TRBD1 matches at 8 bases. CDR1 and CDR2 (germline): MDHEN, SYDVKM. V was pared by 6 bases and J by 10 bases, with 8 bases of the junction left unmatched. The CDR3 length is 13 residues. This CDR3 is CASSRGGQAIQYF. Written as DNA, the CDR3 is TGTGCCAGCAGCAGAGGGGGACAGGCAATTCAGTACTTC.

The table lists this clone with a count of one. The CDR3 sequence: CASSRDSWYGYTF. As DNA, the CDR3 is TGTGCCAGCAGCCGGGACAGTTGGTATGGCTACACCTTC. The chain recombines TRBV5-4 with TRBJ1-2; 7 positions match TRBD1. CDR1 is SGHNT, CDR2 YYREEE, per germline (reference sequence). The CDR3 extends over 13 amino acids. V lost 4 bases, J lost 5 bases, and 5 bases stayed unmatched. Combining the CDR3 with reference TRBV5-4 and TRBJ1-2 gives the whole variable domain ETGVTQSPTHLIKTRGQQVTLRCSSQSGHNTVSWYQQALGQGPQFIFQYYREEENGRGNFPPRFSGLQFPNYSSELNVNALELDDSALYLCASSRDSWYGYTFGSGTRLTVV.

The chain is built from TRBV7-8 and TRBJ2-5; the match to TRBD2 covers 7 bases. Germline lookup yields CDR1 SGHVS and CDR2 FQNEAQ. Trimming removed 4 bases from V and 5 bases from J; junction bases left unmatched: 16. The CDR3 totals 17 residues. The CDR3 is CASSSTSAGVLLETQYF. Written as DNA, the CDR3 is TGTGCCAGCAGCTCGACCTCCGCGGGGGTTTTGTTGGAGACCCAGTACTTC.

The chain is built from TRBV7-9 and TRBJ2-7; D is unclear. Deletions cut 5 bases from V and 6 bases from J, with 8 bases between. This CDR3 is built from 11 residues. The germline V gene encodes CDR1 SEHNR and CDR2 FQNEAQ (reference sequence). CDR3 DNA sequence: TGTGCCAGCAGCATAAGAGGCGAGCAGTACTTC. Translation: CASSIRGEQYF. The full variable domain, completed using reference TRBV7-9 and TRBJ2-7, is DTGVSQNPRHKITKRGQNVTFRCDPISEHNRLYWYRQTLGQGPEFLTYFQNEAQLEKSRLLSDRFSAERPKGSFSTLEIQRTEQGDSAMYLCASSIRGEQYFGPGTRLTVT.

The chain carries TRBV6-5 and TRBJ2-7; 8 bases are a match to TRBD2. With 5 bases clipped from V and 9 bases from J, the junction kept 9 bases outside the gene matches. The CDR3 is 13 amino acids. Germline V CDR1 and CDR2: MNHEY, SVGAGI. CDR3 sequence reads: CASSNQGLAGQYF. The CDR3 DNA follows: TGTGCCAGCAGTAACCAAGGACTAGCTGGGCAGTACTTC.

This sequence joins TRBV6-5 and TRBJ1-1, with TRBD1 matching over 11 bases. With 8 bases clipped from V and 5 bases from J, the junction kept 10 bases outside the gene matches. The CDR3 runs 15 residues. Germline CDR1 reads MNHEY; CDR2 reads SVGAGI. This chain's CDR3 is CASLSGQGVGTEAFF. DNA for the CDR3: TGTGCCAGCCTTTCGGGACAGGGGGTCGGGACTGAAGCTTTCTTT.

The rearrangement uses TRBV30 and TRBJ1-5; 10 bases agree with TRBD1. The CDR3 sequence is 13 residues long. Trimming removed 3 bases from V and 4 bases from J; junction bases left unmatched: 0. Per germline, CDR1 GTSNPN and CDR2 SVGIG (reference sequence). The CDR3 region has the DNA TGTGCCTGGAGGGGACAGGGGAATCAGCCCCAGCATTTT. The encoded protein is CAWRGQGNQPQHF.

CDR3 nucleotides: TGTGCCAGCAGTGGAGGGGCCGGTGCTAACTATGGCTACACCTTC. This codes for CASSGGAGANYGYTF. V and J are TRBV28 and TRBJ1-2; TRBD1 is a possible D gene (5 bases). The length of the CDR3 is 15 residues. CDR1 MDHEN and CDR2 SYDVKM come from the germline V gene. The V gene lost 5 bases and the J gene lost 0 bases, with 13 bases spanning the gap.

This rearrangement joins TRBV7-2 to TRBJ2-5, with no clear D. The V gene lost 3 bases and the J gene lost 1 base, with 9 bases spanning the gap. The germline gives CDR1 SGHTA, CDR2 FQGNSA. This CDR3 is built from 14 residues. The CDR3: CASSFQAGQETQYF. DNA for the CDR3: TGTGCCAGCAGCTTTCAGGCCGGCCAAGAGACCCAGTACTTC.